This TCR beta chain was identified during a study of CD8+ T cells in alopecia areata. As for the study in general: Tofacitinib therapy took 6 to 18 months; 6 months off drug came after. General observations from the study: While patients received tofacitinib, many expanded lesional clones remained present in scalp and blood. Having one nonresponder leaves uncertain how baseline CD8+ expansion relates to response.

Extracted RNA was reverse transcribed into cDNA, the sequencing template. This table comes from immunoSEQ multiplex PCR, and its TCRdb copy is limited to in-frame clones, with some not included. Found here are some 110,000 clones, less than 75% of them singletons; the top ten hold more than 25%. Treatment indicated: oral pan-JAK inhibitor, 5-10 mg twice daily. Sampling of alopecia areata patients yielded lesional scalp punch biopsies as well as peripheral blood. As concerns this clone: Its antigen remains unidentified.

Trimming shortened V by 7 bases and J by 8 bases, and 16 bases separated the two germline ends. The CDR3 length is 13 residues. CDR1 SGHTA and CDR2 FQGNSA come from the germline V gene. The clonotype was recovered from a human donor with alopecia areata. The gene calls are TRBV7-2 and TRBJ2-3; TRBD2 is a possible D gene (6 bases). This material consisted of CD8+ T cells sorted from blood, taken at week 4, from a patient treated with tofacitinib. The CDR3 reads CASNNGGSGTQYF. CDR3 nucleotide sequence: TGTGCCAGCAACAACGGGGGAAGCGGTACGCAGTATTTT.